The rows below give T cell receptor beta chains drawn from one sample of a study of early T cells in non-severe SARS-CoV-2 infection. Each CDR3 protein is one row after TCRdb ran MiXCR on the 5' RACE reads. The sample gives about 69,000 distinct CDR3 sequences, roughly an eighth of which show up once; 11% to 15% is in the top ten. Sample: whole blood. Source of these receptors: an adult who was a healthcare worker with PCR-confirmed SARS-CoV-2 infection or an uninfected control (not recorded which). The CDR3 runs from the conserved cysteine through the conserved F or W. D genes are given only for firm matches. The size field is filled for only some rows; it gives once, few, many or a size class.

d_call	v_call	j_call	clone_size	cdr3_length	cdr3_nt	cdr3_aa
.	TRBV7-2	TRBJ2-3	.	15	TGTGCCAGCAGCTTAGGGCGGCTTAGCACAGATACGCAGTATTTT	CASSLGRLSTDTQYF
TRBD1	TRBV7-2	TRBJ1-5	.	13	TGTGCCAGCAGCTTACAGGGGGACCAGCCCCAGCATTTT	CASSLQGDQPQHF
.	TRBV3-1	TRBJ1-1	.	16	TGTGCCAGCAGCCTTTCAGACAGACCCGTCAACACTGAAGCTTTCTTT	CASSLSDRPVNTEAFF
TRBD2	TRBV6-1	TRBJ2-3	few	14	TGTGCCACCGTAAGCGGGGGCGACACAGATACGCAGTATTTT	CATVSGGDTDTQYF
.	TRBV6-2/TRBV6-3	TRBJ2-1	.	14	TGTGCCAGCAAACGGGGGGCTAACTACAATGAGCAGTTCTTC	CASKRGANYNEQFF
.	TRBV28	TRBJ2-1	many	13	TGTGCCAGCAGTTTAATCAGGGTCAATGAGCAGTTCTTC	CASSLIRVNEQFF
.	TRBV11-1	TRBJ2-2	many	14	TGTGCCAGCAGCTTAGAAAGGGATTACGGGGAGCTGTTTTTT	CASSLERDYGELFF
.	TRBV11-1	TRBJ2-3	few	14	TGTGCCAGCAACCCAGGGAGAAGCACAGATACGCAGTATTTT	CASNPGRSTDTQYF
.	TRBV27	TRBJ2-3	many	14	TGTGCCAGCAGTTCCCTAATAGCCACAGATACGCAGTATTTT	CASSSLIATDTQYF
.	TRBV7-2	TRBJ2-1	many	14	TGTGCCAGCAGTCTCCGGAGCCGGGGAGGTGAGCAGTTCTTC	CASSLRSRGGEQFF
.	TRBV5-1	TRBJ2-1	many	16	TGCGCCAGTTCAGGGTCGGTCTTAGGGTCCTACAATGAGCAGTTCTTC	CASSGSVLGSYNEQFF
.	TRBV20-1	TRBJ2-7	.	15	TGCAGTGCTAGGGGCGGAGGGGCCAGGTCCTACGAGCAGTACTTC	CSARGGGARSYEQYF
TRBD1	TRBV9	TRBJ1-1	many	12	TGTGCCAGCAGTGAACGACAGGGACGGGCTTTCTTT	CASSERQGRAFF
TRBD2	TRBV4-3	TRBJ2-3	.	19	TGCGCCAGCAGCCAAGAAGTAGCGGGTGGATTTCGGGGCACAGATACGCAGTATTTT	CASSQEVAGGFRGTDTQYF
.	TRBV27	TRBJ1-6	.	16	TGTGCCAGCAGTTTATTACCCCGGACAGTCAATTCACCCCTCCACTTT	CASSLLPRTVNSPLHF
.	TRBV18	TRBJ1-1	many	11	TGTGCCAGCTCACGACAGATTGAAGCTTTCTTT	CASSRQIEAFF
.	TRBV7-2	TRBJ1-2	many	14	TGTGCCAGCAGCTTAGTCCGGGCCGGGCGGGACTACACCTTC	CASSLVRAGRDYTF
TRBD1	TRBV5-1	TRBJ2-7	.	13	TGCGCCAGCAGCTTCCGGGACAGGGAGGAGCAGTACTTC	CASSFRDREEQYF
.	TRBV7-9	TRBJ2-7	few	13	TGTGCCAGCAGCTTGAACAGGGCCTACGAGCAGTACTTC	CASSLNRAYEQYF
.	TRBV29-1	TRBJ2-5	.	13	TGCAGCGTTGTCCCCGCCAGGGCGGAGACCCAGTACTTC	CSVVPARAETQYF
.	TRBV28	TRBJ2-2	many	16	TGTGCCAGCAGTTTTTCGGGACATACGAACACCGGGGAGCTGTTTTTT	CASSFSGHTNTGELFF
TRBD1	TRBV7-9	TRBJ2-2	many	15	TGTGCCAGCAGCCTGGGACAGGTTCAGACCGGGGAGCTGTTTTTT	CASSLGQVQTGELFF
.	TRBV27	TRBJ1-6	many	12	TGTGCCAGCAGTTTACTTAATTCACCCCTCCACTTT	CASSLLNSPLHF